This is a list of T cell receptor beta chains from one sample in a study of T-cell memory formation after mild COVID-19. TCRdb analysed the 5' RACE reads with MiXCR anew, one entry per CDR3 protein. The sample records roughly 120,000 distinct CDR3 sequences, roughly 20% being singletons. Sequenced material: PBMCs or a T cell subset sorted from them (not recorded which). Receptors were obtained from a young man who had mild COVID-19 (a few samples of this study predate the infection). Cell type and time point are not known. CDR3s include the opening cysteine and the closing phenylalanine or tryptophan. The D gene is left open where the match is weak. Clone size is shown for a subset of rows, as once, few, many or a class of expanded clone.

NA	TRBV6-2/TRBV6-3	TRBJ2-1	few	TGTGCCAGCAGTTACTCGACTCAGTACAATGAGCAGTTCTTC	CASSYSTQYNEQFF
NA	TRBV5-1	TRBJ2-2	many	TGCGCCAGCAGCTTGAAGGGGAACACGGACGGGGAGCTGTTTTTT	CASSLKGNTDGELFF
TRBD1	TRBV5-1	TRBJ2-1	few	TGCGCCAGCAGCTCGCCGGACAGGGGCAATGAGCAGTTCTTC	CASSSPDRGNEQFF
TRBD2	TRBV10-2	TRBJ2-3	NA	TGCGCCAGCACCCCACCGGGACTAGCAAACACAGATACGCAGTATTTT	CASTPPGLANTDTQYF
NA	TRBV29-1	TRBJ1-1	few	TGCAGCGTCCCCAAGAGCGAAGGAGAAGCTTTCTTT	CSVPKSEGEAFF
NA	TRBV29-1	TRBJ1-2	NA	TGCAGCGTTGTGACCGTTGGCTACACCTTC	CSVVTVGYTF
NA	TRBV5-1	TRBJ2-5	NA	TGCGCCAGCAGCTTGGGATTAAGGAGCCAAGAGACCCAGTACTTC	CASSLGLRSQETQYF
NA	TRBV7-6	TRBJ2-7	once	TGTGCCAGCAGCTTAGGTGTCGAGCAGTACTTC	CASSLGVEQYF
NA	TRBV6-5	TRBJ2-2	NA	TGTGCCAGCAGTTACCTGGTTAACGGGGAGCTGTTTTTT	CASSYLVNGELFF
NA	TRBV4-2	TRBJ2-1	few	TGTGCCAGCAGCCAAGACAAGACAGGCCTTTCCTACAATGAGCAGTTCTTC	CASSQDKTGLSYNEQFF
NA	TRBV4-2	TRBJ2-1	few	TGTGCCAGCAGCCACCCCGGGGGGCCTGACAATGAGCAGTTCTTC	CASSHPGGPDNEQFF
NA	TRBV7-2	TRBJ2-4	NA	TGTGCCAGCAGCCCGAATTGGCGGGGACCAGCCAAAAACATTCAGTACTTC	CASSPNWRGPAKNIQYF
NA	TRBV27	TRBJ1-5	few	TGTGCCAGCAGTTCGGACAGAGACAATCAGCCCCAGCATTTT	CASSSDRDNQPQHF
NA	TRBV5-1	TRBJ1-2	few	TGCGCCAGCAGCTTGGGTCAGGGGAACTATGGCTACACCTTC	CASSLGQGNYGYTF
NA	TRBV11-2	TRBJ2-3	NA	TGTGCCAGCATCTTAGACGGTTGGGCGGTACCTAGCACAGATACGCAGTATTTT	CASILDGWAVPSTDTQYF
TRBD2	TRBV6-2/TRBV6-3	TRBJ2-2	once	TGTGCCAGCAGCCTGGGACTAGCGGGCTTCACCGGGGAGCTGTTTTTT	CASSLGLAGFTGELFF
NA	TRBV4-3	TRBJ1-1	few	TGCGCCAGCAGCCAAACCCGGGACGGTGGAAAAGTTTTCTTT	CASSQTRDGGKVFF
TRBD1	TRBV6-5	TRBJ2-7	NA	TGTGCCAGCAGGGGGGACAGGGGAGCCTACGAGCAGTACTTC	CASRGDRGAYEQYF
NA	TRBV7-9	TRBJ2-1	once	TGTGCCAGCAGCGTGATTGCCGGGCGCCTCTACAATGAGCAGTTCTTC	CASSVIAGRLYNEQFF
TRBD2	TRBV15	TRBJ2-3	NA	TGTGCCACCAGCGGAGGACTAGCGAGCACAGATACGCAGTATTTT	CATSGGLASTDTQYF
NA	TRBV25-1	TRBJ2-2	few	TGTGCCAGCAGTGAATACCAGAACACCGGGGAGCTGTTTTTT	CASSEYQNTGELFF
TRBD1	TRBV20-1	TRBJ2-1	once	TGCAGTGCTATAGTCCGGGGACAGGGGACAAATGAGCAGTTCTTC	CSAIVRGQGTNEQFF
TRBD2	TRBV28	TRBJ2-3	few	TGTGCCAGCAGTACGGGGTCCGGGGGGGATACGCAGTATTTT	CASSTGSGGDTQYF
TRBD2	TRBV11-3	TRBJ2-1	few	TGTGCCAGCAGCTTACGGTCTAGCGGGGGCAATGAGCAGTTCTTC	CASSLRSSGGNEQFF
NA	TRBV20-1	TRBJ2-7	few	TGCAGTGCTTCCCCAGGGTCCTACGAGCAGTACTTC	CSASPGSYEQYF
NA	TRBV6-2/TRBV6-3	TRBJ1-6	NA	TGTGCCAGCCTTTCCTTGGTAAATCGACAGAGCGATAATTCACCCCTCCACTTT	CASLSLVNRQSDNSPLHF
TRBD1	TRBV7-9	TRBJ1-2	NA	TGTGCCAGCAGCTTAGTTCGACAGGGGAACTATGGCTACACCTTC	CASSLVRQGNYGYTF
TRBD2	TRBV6-9	TRBJ2-1	few	TGTGCCAGCAGCGCACGGGGGGCCTACAATGAGCAGTTCTTC	CASSARGAYNEQFF
NA	TRBV7-9	TRBJ2-3	NA	TGTGCCAGCAGACTGAGCGCAGATACGCAGTATTTT	CASRLSADTQYF
NA	TRBV7-9	TRBJ1-1	NA	TGTGCCAGCAGCTCATCATACAGGGACAAGACCACTGAAGCTTTCTTT	CASSSSYRDKTTEAFF
NA	TRBV7-6	TRBJ2-5	NA	TGTGCCAGCAGCTTAGATGTGAGGGTCAGCGAGACCCAGTACTTC	CASSLDVRVSETQYF
NA	TRBV19	TRBJ2-7	few	TGTGCCAGTAGGCTTAGAGGGGACTACGAGCAGTACTTC	CASRLRGDYEQYF
NA	TRBV4-1	TRBJ2-7	few	TGCGCCAGCAGCCCGGGGCCAGACACTCTGTACGAGCAGTACTTC	CASSPGPDTLYEQYF
NA	TRBV5-1	TRBJ1-1	few	TGCGCCAGCAGCTTGAGCTCGGGGGAGAACACTGAAGCTTTCTTT	CASSLSSGENTEAFF
NA	TRBV10-3	TRBJ2-5	few	TGTGCCATCAGTAACCCGGGGGAAGAGACCCAGTACTTC	CAISNPGEETQYF
TRBD1	TRBV7-9	TRBJ2-3	few	TGTGCCAGCAGCTTACGCCTCGGGACAGGTAGAGATACGCAGTATTTT	CASSLRLGTGRDTQYF
NA	TRBV20-1	TRBJ1-1	few	TGCAGTGCCCAACAGGTTCACGAAGCTTTCTTT	CSAQQVHEAFF
NA	TRBV11-2	TRBJ2-3	few	TGTGCCAGCAGCTTAGATCAGTGGGGCACAGATACGCAGTATTTT	CASSLDQWGTDTQYF
TRBD2	TRBV12-3/TRBV12-4	TRBJ2-1	NA	TGTGCCAGCAGACCGACTAGCGGGGGCTCCTACAATGAGCAGTTCTTC	CASRPTSGGSYNEQFF
NA	TRBV5-1	TRBJ1-5	NA	TGCGCCAGCAGCTTGGCTGGCAATCAGCCCCAGCATTTT	CASSLAGNQPQHF